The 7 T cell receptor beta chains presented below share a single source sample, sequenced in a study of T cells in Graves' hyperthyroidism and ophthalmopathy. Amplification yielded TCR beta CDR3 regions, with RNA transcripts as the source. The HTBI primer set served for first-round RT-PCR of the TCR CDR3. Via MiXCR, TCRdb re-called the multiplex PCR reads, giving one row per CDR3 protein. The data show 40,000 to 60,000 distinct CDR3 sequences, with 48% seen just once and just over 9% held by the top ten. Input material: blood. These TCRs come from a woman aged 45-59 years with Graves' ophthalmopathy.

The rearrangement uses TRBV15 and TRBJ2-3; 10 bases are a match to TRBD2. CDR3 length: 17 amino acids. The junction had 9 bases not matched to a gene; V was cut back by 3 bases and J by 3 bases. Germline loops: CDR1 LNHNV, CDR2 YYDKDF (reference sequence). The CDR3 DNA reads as TGTGCCACCAGCAGTGATGTTAAGCGGGGGGGGACAGATACGCAGTATTTT. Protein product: CATSSDVKRGGTDTQYF. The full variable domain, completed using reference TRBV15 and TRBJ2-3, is DAMVIQNPRYQVTQFGKPVTLSCSQTLNHNVMYWYQQKSSQAPKLLFHYYDKDFNNEADTPDNFQSRRPNTSFCFLDIRSPGLGDTAMYLCATSSDVKRGGTDTQYFGPGTRLTVL.

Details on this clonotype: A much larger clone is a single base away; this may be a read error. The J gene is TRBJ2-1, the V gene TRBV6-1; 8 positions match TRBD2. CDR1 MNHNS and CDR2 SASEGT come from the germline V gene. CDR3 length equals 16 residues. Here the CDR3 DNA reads TGTGCCGGCAGTGAACTGGAGCGGGAGTTAGGCAATGAGCAGTTCTTC. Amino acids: CAGSELERELGNEQFF.

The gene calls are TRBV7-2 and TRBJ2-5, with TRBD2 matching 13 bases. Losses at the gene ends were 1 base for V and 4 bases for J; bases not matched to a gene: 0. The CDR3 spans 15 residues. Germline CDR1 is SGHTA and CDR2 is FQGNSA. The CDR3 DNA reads TGTGCCAGCAGCTTAGGGACTAGCGGGAGAGAGACCCAGTACTTC. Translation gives CASSLGTSGRETQYF.

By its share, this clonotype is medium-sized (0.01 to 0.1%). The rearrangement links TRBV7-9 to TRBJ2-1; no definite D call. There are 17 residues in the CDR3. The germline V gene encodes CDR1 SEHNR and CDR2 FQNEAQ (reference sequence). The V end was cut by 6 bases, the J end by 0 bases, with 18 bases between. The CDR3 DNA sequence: TGTGCCAGCAGTCGCGCGACTCGGACCGGCTCCTACAATGAGCAGTTCTTC. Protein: CASSRATRTGSYNEQFF. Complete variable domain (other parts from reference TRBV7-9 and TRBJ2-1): DTGVSQNPRHKITKRGQNVTFRCDPISEHNRLYWYRQTLGQGPEFLTYFQNEAQLEKSRLLSDRFSAERPKGSFSTLEIQRTEQGDSAMYLCASSRATRTGSYNEQFFGPGTRLTVL.

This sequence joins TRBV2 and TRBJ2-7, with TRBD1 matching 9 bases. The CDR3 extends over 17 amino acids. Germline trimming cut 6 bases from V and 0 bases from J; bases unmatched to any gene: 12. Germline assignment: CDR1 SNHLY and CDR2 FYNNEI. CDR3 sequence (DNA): TGTGCCAGCAGCACCCCGGGACAGGGCTTGTTCTCCTACGAGCAGTACTTC. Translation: CASSTPGQGLFSYEQYF. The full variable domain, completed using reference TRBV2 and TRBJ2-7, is EPEVTQTPSHQVTQMGQEVILRCVPISNHLYFYWYRQILGQKVEFLVSFYNNEISEKSEIFDDQFSVERPDGSNFTLKIRSTKLEDSAMYFCASSTPGQGLFSYEQYFGPGTRLTVT.

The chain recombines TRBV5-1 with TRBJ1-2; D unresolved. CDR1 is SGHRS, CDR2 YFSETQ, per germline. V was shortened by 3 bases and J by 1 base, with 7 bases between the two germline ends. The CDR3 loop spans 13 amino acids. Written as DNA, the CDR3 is TGCGCCAGCAGCTCCGACATTAACTATGGCTACACCTTC. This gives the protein CASSSDINYGYTF.

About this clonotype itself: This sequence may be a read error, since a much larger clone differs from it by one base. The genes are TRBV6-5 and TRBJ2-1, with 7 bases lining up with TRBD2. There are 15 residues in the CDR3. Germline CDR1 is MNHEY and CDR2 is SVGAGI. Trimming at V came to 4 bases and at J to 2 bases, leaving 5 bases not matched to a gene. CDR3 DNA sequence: TGTGCCAGCAGTTCCGACGGGGGGACCTACAATGAGCAGTTCTTC. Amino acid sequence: CASSSDGGTYNEQFF.